A single sample gave rise to the 15 T cell receptor beta chains below, sequenced in a study of blood T cell repertoires in COVID-19. Sequencing was performed with immunoSEQ multiplex PCR; in TCRdb, only in-frame clones are kept and a portion is missing. The sample gives 410,000 or so clones, roughly 90% of which show up once; approximately 1.4% is in the top ten. Sequenced material: peripheral blood. The receptor source for this set is a woman between 25 and 40 years old with active or convalescent COVID-19.

V and J are TRBV29-1 and TRBJ1-1, with D uncertain. Trimming shortened V by 4 bases and J by 8 bases, and 17 bases separated the two germline ends. The CDR3 has 13 residues. Looked up from germline, CDR1 is SQVTM and CDR2 is ANQGSEA. The chain's CDR3 is CSVAGLNRPEAFF. CDR3 sequence (DNA): TGCAGCGTTGCTGGACTCAATAGGCCGGAAGCTTTCTTT.

This clone was counted once. J is TRBJ1-2 and V is TRBV2; 7 bases line up with TRBD1. Germline lookup yields CDR1 SNHLY and CDR2 FYNNEI. Trimming cost V 1 base and J 14 bases; bases outside gene matches: 7. CDR3 length equals 12 residues. In DNA, the CDR3 is TGTGCCAGCAGTGAAGGCGGAGGGGGCGCAACCTTC. Amino acid sequence: CASSEGGGGATF.

This sequence joins TRBV5-1 and TRBJ2-1, with a possible D match to TRBD2 (6 bases). The V and J ends lost 6 bases and 4 bases respectively, with 14 bases between them. This CDR3 has 14 amino acids. Germline-derived CDR1 and CDR2 are SGHRS and YFSETQ. The CDR3: CASTPGLLYNEQFF. The CDR3 DNA reads TGCGCCAGCACCCCGGGACTCCTATACAATGAGCAGTTCTTC.

The chain links TRBV11-3 to TRBJ2-1, with a possible D match to TRBD2 (6 bases). This CDR3 comprises 15 residues. Germline V gene data show CDR1 as SGHNT and CDR2 as YENEEA. Deletions cut 1 base from V and 1 base from J, with 8 bases between. The CDR3 nucleotides are TGTGCCAGCAGCTTAGGGGGGAGGTCCTACAATGAGCAGTTCTTC. Translating it yields CASSLGGRSYNEQFF. Full variable domain (rest looked up from reference TRBV11-3 and TRBJ2-1): EAGVVQSPRYKIIEKKQPVAFWCNPISGHNTLYWYLQNLGQGPELLIRYENEEAVDDSQLPKDRFSAERLKGVDSTLKIQPAELGDSAVYLCASSLGGRSYNEQFFGPGTRLTVL.

This chain links TRBV4-1 with TRBJ2-1; 16 bases line up with TRBD2. Germline trimming cut 1 base from V and 9 bases from J; bases unmatched to any gene: 9. The CDR3 consists of 18 residues. CDR1 is MGHRA, CDR2 YSYEKL, per germline. The CDR3 here is CASSQGIGTSGRAGEQFF. The CDR3, as DNA: TGCGCCAGCAGCCAAGGGATCGGGACTAGCGGGAGGGCGGGTGAGCAGTTCTTC.

This chain connects TRBV7-9 to TRBJ1-5; a possible D gene is TRBD1 (5 bases). CDR1 is SEHNR and CDR2 is FQNEAQ in the germline V gene (reference sequence). Trimming stripped 8 bases from V and 1 base from J, with 15 bases between. This CDR3 is built from 15 residues. For the CDR3, the DNA is TGTGCCAGCTCTCAAGGGGCGGGAAGCAATCAGCCCCAGCATTTT. Amino acid sequence: CASSQGAGSNQPQHF.

This rearrangement joins TRBV5-4 to TRBJ1-1; TRBD1 aligns across 8 bases. With 5 bases clipped from V and 3 bases from J, the junction kept 15 bases outside the gene matches. CDR3 length: 17 residues. CDR1 and CDR2 from the germline V gene are SGHNT and YYREEE (reference sequence). This CDR3 reads CASSLGQGGITDTEAFF. The CDR3 DNA reads as TGTGCCAGCAGTCTTGGACAGGGAGGGATAACGGACACTGAAGCTTTCTTT.

V is TRBV5-5 and J is TRBJ2-2; 8 nucleotides line up with TRBD2. Germline CDR1 and CDR2: SGHKS and YYEKEE (reference sequence). CDR3 length: 17 residues. With V trimmed by 2 bases and J by 4 bases, 10 bases remained unmatched. As DNA, the CDR3 is TGTGCCAGCAGCTTACATTCCGGGGGGGCCCGCACCGGGGAGCTGTTTTTT. It translates to CASSLHSGGARTGELFF. Variable domain in full (rest from reference TRBV5-5 and TRBJ2-2): DAGVTQSPTHLIKTRGQQVTLRCSPISGHKSVSWYQQVLGQGPQFIFQYYEKEERGRGNFPDRFSARQFPNYSSELNVNALLLGDSALYLCASSLHSGGARTGELFFGEGSRLTVL.

This chain links TRBV7-9 with TRBJ2-7, with TRBD2 matching over 7 bases. With 5 bases clipped from V and 3 bases from J, the junction kept 7 bases outside the gene matches. The CDR3 length is 14 residues. The germline CDR1 and CDR2 sequences are SEHNR and FQNEAQ (reference sequence). CDR3 nucleotides: TGTGCCAGCAGCCCCGGACTAGATAACTACGAGCAGTACTTC. Translating gives CASSPGLDNYEQYF.

The rearrangement joins TRBV7-7 to TRBJ2-5; TRBD2 aligns across 7 bases. V shed 0 bases, J shed 3 bases, and the junction held 13 bases outside the gene matches. Germline V CDR1 and CDR2: SSHAT, FNYEAQ (reference sequence). The CDR3 totals 18 residues. In nucleotides, the CDR3 is TGTGCCAGCAGCTTAGCGCCTCCGTTCGGGGGAGGGAAAGAGACCCAGTACTTC. Amino acid sequence: CASSLAPPFGGGKETQYF. Together with reference TRBV7-7 and TRBJ2-5, the CDR3 gives the full variable domain: GAGVSQSPRYKVTKRGQDVTLRCDPISSHATLYWYQQALGQGPEFLTYFNYEAQPDKSGLPSDRFSAERPEGSISTLTIQRTEQRDSAMYRCASSLAPPFGGGKETQYFGPGTRLLVL.

The rearrangement links TRBV6-5 to TRBJ1-4, with D uncertain. V lost 6 bases to trimming and J lost 8 bases, with 13 bases between them. CDR3 size: 13 residues. Germline lookup yields CDR1 MNHEY and CDR2 SVGAGI. As DNA, the CDR3 is TGTGCCAGCAGCCTGCGACCGGGAGAAAAACTGTTTTTT. Translating gives CASSLRPGEKLFF.

This rearrangement joins TRBV5-1 to TRBJ1-1; 12 nucleotides line up with TRBD1. The CDR3 spans 17 residues. Per the germline V gene, CDR1 is SGHRS and CDR2 is YFSETQ. Trimming cost V 5 bases and J 3 bases; bases outside gene matches: 11. CDR3 coding DNA: TGCGCCAGCAGGTTCCCGGGGACAGGGGGCTGGGACACTGAAGCTTTCTTT. Residues: CASRFPGTGGWDTEAFF.

This chain links TRBV5-5 with TRBJ1-1; no clear D gene. Germline lookup yields CDR1 SGHKS and CDR2 YYEKEE (reference sequence). CDR3 size: 16 residues. Between the trimmed V and J ends, which lost 1 base and 1 base, there was a span of 14 bases. The CDR3 sequence: CASSLWSREGNTEAFF. The CDR3 DNA reads TGTGCCAGCAGCTTGTGGAGTCGGGAGGGGAACACTGAAGCTTTCTTT.

The chain uses TRBV2 and TRBJ2-7, with 12 bases identical to TRBD2. V lost 4 bases and J lost 6; bases outside the gene matches: 7. This CDR3 contains 15 residues. The germline gives CDR1 SNHLY, CDR2 FYNNEI. This CDR3 is CASSGPSGRAAEQYF. The CDR3 DNA reads as TGTGCCAGCAGTGGCCCTAGCGGGAGGGCCGCCGAGCAGTACTTC.

The chain links TRBV13 to TRBJ2-3; weak D call: TRBD2 (7 bases). The germline CDR1 and CDR2 sequences are PRHDT and FYEKMQ (reference sequence). V was clipped by 5 bases and J by 0 bases, with 21 bases between them. The CDR3 extends over 18 amino acids. CDR3 nucleotide sequence: TGTGCCAGCAGCCCAAGTTGGGGGGGGCCCGTCAGCACAGATACGCAGTATTTT. This translates into CASSPSWGGPVSTDTQYF.